This TCR beta chain was documented in a study of vaccination and CD4 T cells after COVID-19 (dated by TCRdb to between 2021 and 2023). Concerning the study at large: Convalescent patients had a positive SARS-CoV-2 result on nasal swab PCR, and of these patients, 8 or 9 had mild disease and one had severe disease. The convalescent cohort comprised six males and four females, including two Hispanic individuals, seven Caucasians, two Asians and one multiracial person. Participants got two doses of the Pfizer-BioNTech BNT162b2 vaccine (n=8) or two doses of the Moderna mRNA-1273 vaccine (n=2). Post-COVID blood samples were collected from convalescent patients a median of roughly 100 days after diagnosis, with a range of roughly 35 to 180 days. Post-vaccine blood samples were collected a median of about 72 days after the second vaccine dose, ranging from roughly 12 to 250 days. In around 10 COVID-19 convalescent patients and a handful of infection-naive healthy vaccine recipients, researchers compared the spike-specific CD4+ TCR repertoire from before mRNA vaccination with the repertoire from after.

The library was made by PCR. The reads were generated on an Illumina iSeq 100. Per the original workflow: Non-productive sequences were removed, and CDR3s that did not start with C, did not end with F or W, or were shorter than 7 amino acids were discarded. Similarity between CDR3 sequences was evaluated in R version 3.6.1 using Levenshtein distances (stringdist) and unrooted phylogenetic trees (ape). In TCRdb, the public reads were trimmed at Q25 with fastp and aligned with MiXCR, with productive beta chains retained. CDR3 protein sequences are deduplicated, and each keeps its most common genes and DNA. These V and J calls derive from TCRdb rather than the authors' analysis. For this sample there are approximately 20,000 distinct CDR3 sequences; 55% to 65% appear just once. Under 1.2% of the sample goes to the ten largest clones. Positive SARS-CoV-2 PCR tests in the convalescent patients dated from March to December 2020, before Alpha, Beta and Delta variants emerged in the United States. Ficoll-Paque Plus gradient centrifugation was used to isolate PBMCs from whole blood, and the isolated PBMCs were then either used fresh or cryopreserved at -140C.

Paper-wide results and their limitations: In convalescent patients, a median around 83% of post-vaccine SARS-CoV-2-reactive clones were detected only after vaccination, and vaccine-specific priming was suggested by this finding. Nearly all vaccine-specific clones in convalescent patients (304 of 307) were mono-reactive for SARS-CoV-2 spike rather than cross-reactive with common cold coronaviruses. The median number of SARS-CoV-2-reactive clonotypes rose from 20 to 25 after infection to 38 after vaccination, but the change was not significant. Relatively few convalescent patients were included in the study, and early timepoints after natural infection were not analyzed.

As for this clonotype: The clone's antigen remains unknown. Per-base quality was not reported, and no clone a single base away is much larger than it.

The origin of this receptor is a human donor who had recovered from COVID-19. Sequenced here: CD4+ T cells from blood, sampled before SARS-CoV-2 vaccination.

The sequenced DNA: TGTGCCAGCAGGTCGTCCGGGACAACTAATCAGCCCCAGCATTTT. Its coded protein is CASRSSGTTNQPQHF. Recombination linked TRBV12-3 or TRBV12-4 to TRBJ1-5; 6 matching bases give a weak D call of TRBD1. Relative to germline, V is 6 bases shorter and J is 4 bases shorter, with 16 bases between their ends. From the cysteine through the phenylalanine, the CDR3 covers 15 amino acids. The retained sequence is limited to the CDR3, 45 bases, with the frame set at the first base.